This paragraph reports one T cell receptor beta chain. Different DNA sequences within this sample yield the same CDR3. Sequenced by immunoSEQ multiplex PCR; TCRdb stores in-frame clones only, minus some. Here the sample spans about 470,000 clones, around 75% being singletons. The data were taken from a study of shared clonotypes between healthy human individuals. V shed 3 bases, J shed 4 bases, and the junction held 3 bases outside the gene matches. The CDR3 loop spans 16 amino acids. Germline V lookup: CDR1 KGHSH, CDR2 LQKENI. The gene calls are TRBV18 and TRBJ2-2, with 12 positions matching TRBD2. The sequencing sample was made of PBMCs. The receptor was isolated from a woman aged 40 to 49 in good health. Some clones in this sample may be carry-over from other donors' samples. CDR3 sequence reads: CASSPGLAGTTGELFF. In nucleotides, the CDR3 is TGTGCCAGCTCACCTGGACTAGCGGGAACCACCGGGGAGCTGTTTTTT.